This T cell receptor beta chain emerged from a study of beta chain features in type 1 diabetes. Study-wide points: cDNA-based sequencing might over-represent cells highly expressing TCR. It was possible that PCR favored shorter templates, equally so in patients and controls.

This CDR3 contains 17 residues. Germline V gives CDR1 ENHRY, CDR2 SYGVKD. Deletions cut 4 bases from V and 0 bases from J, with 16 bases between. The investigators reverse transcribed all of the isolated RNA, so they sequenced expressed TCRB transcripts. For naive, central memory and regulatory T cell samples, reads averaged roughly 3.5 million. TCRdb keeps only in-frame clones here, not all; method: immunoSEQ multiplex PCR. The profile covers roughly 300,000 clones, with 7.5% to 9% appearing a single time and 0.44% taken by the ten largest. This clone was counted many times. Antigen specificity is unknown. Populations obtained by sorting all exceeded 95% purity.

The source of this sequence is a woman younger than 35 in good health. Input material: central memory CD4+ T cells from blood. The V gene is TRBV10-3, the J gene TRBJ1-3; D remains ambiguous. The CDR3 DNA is TGTGCCATCAGTGGGGAACAGCGGCTTCACTCTGGAAACACCATATATTTT. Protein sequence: CAISGEQRLHSGNTIYF.